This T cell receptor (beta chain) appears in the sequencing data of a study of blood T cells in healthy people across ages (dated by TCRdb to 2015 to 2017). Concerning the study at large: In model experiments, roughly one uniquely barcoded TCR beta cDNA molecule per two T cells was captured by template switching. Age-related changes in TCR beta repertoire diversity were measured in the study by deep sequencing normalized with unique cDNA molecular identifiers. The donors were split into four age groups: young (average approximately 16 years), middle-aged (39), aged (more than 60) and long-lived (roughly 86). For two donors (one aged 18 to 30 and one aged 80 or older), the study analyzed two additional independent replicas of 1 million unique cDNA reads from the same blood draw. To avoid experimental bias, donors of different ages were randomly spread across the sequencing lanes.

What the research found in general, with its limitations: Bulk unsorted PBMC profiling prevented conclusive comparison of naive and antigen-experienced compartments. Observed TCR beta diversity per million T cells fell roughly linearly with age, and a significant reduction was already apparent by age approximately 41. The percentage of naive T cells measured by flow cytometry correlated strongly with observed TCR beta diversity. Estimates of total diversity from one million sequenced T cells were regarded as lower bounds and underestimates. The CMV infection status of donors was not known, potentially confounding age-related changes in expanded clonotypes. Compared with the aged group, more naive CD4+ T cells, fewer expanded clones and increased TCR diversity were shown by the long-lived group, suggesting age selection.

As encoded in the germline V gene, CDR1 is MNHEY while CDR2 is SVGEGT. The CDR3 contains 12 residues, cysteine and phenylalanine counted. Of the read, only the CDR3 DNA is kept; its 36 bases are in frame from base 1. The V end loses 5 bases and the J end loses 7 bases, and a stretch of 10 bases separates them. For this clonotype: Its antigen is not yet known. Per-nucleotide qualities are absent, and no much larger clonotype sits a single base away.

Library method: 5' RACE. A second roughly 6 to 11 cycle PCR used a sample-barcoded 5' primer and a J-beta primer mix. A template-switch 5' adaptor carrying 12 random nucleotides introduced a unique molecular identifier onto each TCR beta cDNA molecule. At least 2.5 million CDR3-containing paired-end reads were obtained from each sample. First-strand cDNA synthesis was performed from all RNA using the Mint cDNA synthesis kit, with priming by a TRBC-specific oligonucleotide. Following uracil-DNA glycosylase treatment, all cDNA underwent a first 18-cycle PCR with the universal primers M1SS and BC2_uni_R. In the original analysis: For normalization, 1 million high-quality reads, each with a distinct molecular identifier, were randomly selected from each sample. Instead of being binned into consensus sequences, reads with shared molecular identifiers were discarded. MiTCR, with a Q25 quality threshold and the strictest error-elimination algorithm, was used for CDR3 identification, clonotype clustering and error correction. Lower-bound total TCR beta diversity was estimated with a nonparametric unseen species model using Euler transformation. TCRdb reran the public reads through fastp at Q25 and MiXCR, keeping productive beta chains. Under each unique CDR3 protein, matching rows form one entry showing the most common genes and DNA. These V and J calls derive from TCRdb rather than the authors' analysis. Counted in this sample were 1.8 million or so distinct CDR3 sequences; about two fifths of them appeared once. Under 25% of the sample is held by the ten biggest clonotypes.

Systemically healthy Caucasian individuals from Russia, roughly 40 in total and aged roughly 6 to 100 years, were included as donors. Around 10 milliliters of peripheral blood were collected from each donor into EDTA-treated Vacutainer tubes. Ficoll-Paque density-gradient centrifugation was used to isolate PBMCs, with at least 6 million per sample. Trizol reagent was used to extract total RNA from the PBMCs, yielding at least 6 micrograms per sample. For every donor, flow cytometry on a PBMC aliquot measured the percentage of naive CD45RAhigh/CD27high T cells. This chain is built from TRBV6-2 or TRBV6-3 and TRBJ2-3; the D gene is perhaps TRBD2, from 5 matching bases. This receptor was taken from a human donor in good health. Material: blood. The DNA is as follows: TGTGCCAGCAGTAAGGACTTTCATACGCAGTATTTT. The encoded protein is CASSKDFHTQYF.